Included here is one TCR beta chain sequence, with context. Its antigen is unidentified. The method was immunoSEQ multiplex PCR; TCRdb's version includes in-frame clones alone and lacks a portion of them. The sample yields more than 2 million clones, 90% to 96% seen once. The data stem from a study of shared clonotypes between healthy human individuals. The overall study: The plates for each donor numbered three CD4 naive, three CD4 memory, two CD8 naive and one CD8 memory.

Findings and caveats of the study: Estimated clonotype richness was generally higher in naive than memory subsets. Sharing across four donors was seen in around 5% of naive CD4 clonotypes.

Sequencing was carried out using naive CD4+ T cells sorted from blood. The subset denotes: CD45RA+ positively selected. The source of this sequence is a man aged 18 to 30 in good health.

The CDR3: CAWSREGAEYSPLHF. The CDR3 region has the DNA TGTGCCTGGAGTCGAGAAGGGGCGGAATACTCACCCCTCCACTTT. The chain is built from TRBV30 and TRBJ1-6, with D maybe TRBD1 (5 bases). The V gene's germline CDR1 is GTSNPN and CDR2 SVGIG (reference sequence). Trimming removed 2 bases at V and 10 bases at J, with 18 bases between. This CDR3 spans 15 amino acids.